Described below is a single T cell receptor (beta chain) sequence and its context. Produced via immunoSEQ multiplex PCR; TCRdb's table is partial and in-frame only. Of just over 2,000,000 clones in the sample, about 94% are singletons; the top ten hold 1% to 1.3%. This record belongs to a study of shared clonotypes between healthy human individuals. Naivety among CD8 cells was defined by CD45RO negativity and positive CCR7 selection, thereby excluding terminally differentiated effector memory CD45RA+ cells. V gave up 2 bases and J gave up 2 bases, with 10 bases separating them. CDR1 SQVTM and CDR2 ANQGSEA come from the germline V gene. This CDR3 is built from 15 residues.

This clonotype was obtained from a man between 18 and 35 years old in good health. The V gene is TRBV29-1, the J gene TRBJ2-6; no clear D. Sequencing was performed on naive CD8+ T cells sorted from blood. The CDR3: CSVELIDTGANVLTF. CDR3 bases: TGCAGCGTTGAACTAATAGACACTGGGGCCAACGTCCTGACTTTC.